Following are 26 T cell receptor beta chains from one sample sequenced in a study of blood T cell repertoires in COVID-19. Sequencing was performed with immunoSEQ multiplex PCR; in TCRdb, only in-frame clones are kept and a portion is missing. The sample records about 150,000 clones, around 83% being singletons. The sequenced sample consisted of peripheral blood. These receptors were taken from a woman in her sixties with COVID-19, enrolled during active disease.

V gene TRBV7-3 combines with J gene TRBJ1-1, with D perhaps matching TRBD1 (5 bases). The CDR3 totals 15 residues. Trimming cost V 5 bases and J 1 base, with 14 bases left between them. Germline CDR1 SGHTA, CDR2 FQGTGA. The CDR3 here is CASSADSVGNTEAFF. The CDR3 nucleotides read TGTGCCAGCAGCGCTGACAGCGTGGGGAACACTGAAGCTTTCTTT. Looking up the rest from reference TRBV7-3 and TRBJ1-1 gives the full variable domain: GAGVSQTPSNKVTEKGKYVELRCDPISGHTALYWYRQSLGQGPEFLIYFQGTGAADDSGLPNDRFFAVRPEGSVSTLKIQRTERGDSAVYLCASSADSVGNTEAFFGQGTRLTVV.

The V call is TRBV5-4, the J call TRBJ1-3; TRBD1 matches at 10 bases. Per germline, CDR1 SGHNT and CDR2 YYREEE (reference sequence). The CDR3 is made up of 15 amino acids. V lost 3 bases, J lost 4 bases, and 4 bases stayed unmatched. The CDR3 coding sequence is TGTGCCAGCAGCTGGGACAGGGGAACCGGAAACACCATATATTTT. Translation: CASSWDRGTGNTIYF. The full variable domain, completed using reference TRBV5-4 and TRBJ1-3, is ETGVTQSPTHLIKTRGQQVTLRCSSQSGHNTVSWYQQALGQGPQFIFQYYREEENGRGNFPPRFSGLQFPNYSSELNVNALELDDSALYLCASSWDRGTGNTIYFGEGSWLTVV.

The CDR3 sequence is CASSPMASGISYEQYF. DNA of the CDR3: TGTGCCAGCTCACCTATGGCTAGCGGGATCTCCTACGAGCAGTACTTC. V gene TRBV18 combines with J gene TRBJ2-7; the match to TRBD2 covers 9 bases. CDR1 is KGHSH and CDR2 is LQKENI in the germline V gene. Trimming took 3 bases from V and 0 from J; bases not matched to a gene: 6. CDR3 length: 16 amino acids.

V usage is TRBV18 and J usage is TRBJ1-2; 9 bases agree with TRBD1. Looked up from germline, CDR1 is KGHSH and CDR2 is LQKENI. V lost 4 bases, J lost 5 bases, and 2 bases stayed unmatched. This CDR3 is 13 amino acids long. This chain's CDR3 is CASSRDREYGYTF. CDR3 DNA sequence: TGTGCCAGCTCACGGGACAGGGAATATGGCTACACCTTC.

The chain carries TRBV19 and TRBJ1-5; TRBD1 matches at 7 bases. The V gene end was trimmed by 4 bases and the J gene end by 0 bases; junction bases not matched to a gene: 9. The CDR3 has 17 amino acids. Looked up from germline, CDR1 is LNHDA and CDR2 is SQIVND (reference sequence). The CDR3 loop reads CASSTRVTGTSNQPQHF. In DNA, the CDR3 is TGTGCCAGTAGTACGCGGGTGACAGGGACTAGCAATCAGCCCCAGCATTTT.

The genes are TRBV7-8 and TRBJ2-1, with 7 positions matching TRBD2. There are 14 residues in the CDR3. Looked up from germline, CDR1 is SGHVS and CDR2 is FQNEAQ. Germline trimming cut 3 bases from V and 8 bases from J; bases unmatched to any gene: 7. CDR3 sequence reads: CASSFDGRRDEQFF. In DNA form, the CDR3 reads TGTGCCAGCAGCTTTGACGGGAGGAGGGATGAGCAGTTCTTC.

The V and J genes are TRBV21-1 and TRBJ2-5; no check of the table's D call, TRBD2, against the DNA was made. TRBV21-1 is assigned pseudogene status. The length of the CDR3 is 22 residues. CDR3 sequence: CASSKGRGWGPRLAGEWETQYF. The CDR3 DNA reads as TGTGCCAGCAGCAAAGGACGGGGTTGGGGTCCCCGGCTAGCGGGAGAGTGGGAGACCCAGTACTTC.

The chain combines TRBV11-3 with TRBJ2-5; 9 positions agree with TRBD1. V lost 6 bases, J lost 4 bases, and 9 bases stayed unmatched. The V gene's germline CDR1 is SGHNT and CDR2 YENEEA. The CDR3 contains 15 residues. CDR3 region: CASSPGTGRGETQYF. CDR3 coding DNA: TGTGCCAGCAGTCCCGGGACAGGGCGAGGAGAGACCCAGTACTTC.

This clone was counted a few times. This chain connects TRBV5-1 to TRBJ2-5; D remains unclear. The CDR3 is 12 amino acids. Germline V gene data show CDR1 as SGHRS and CDR2 as YFSETQ. V gave up 5 bases and J gave up 6 bases, with 11 bases separating them. The CDR3 protein is CASRLGGQTQYF. The CDR3 DNA reads as TGCGCCAGCAGGCTTGGTGGGCAGACCCAGTACTTC.

This rearrangement joins TRBV14 to TRBJ2-7, with 7 bases identical to TRBD1. This CDR3 comprises 13 residues. CDR1 and CDR2 from the germline V gene are SGHDN and FVKESK. V shed 5 bases, J shed 6 bases, and the junction held 7 bases outside the gene matches. CDR3 region: CASSSGQYGEQYV. In DNA, the CDR3 is TGTGCCAGCAGCTCGGGACAGTACGGCGAGCAGTACGTC.

The chain combines TRBV6-6 with TRBJ1-4, with D maybe TRBD1 (6 bases). The germline V and J ends were trimmed by 8 bases and 7 bases, with 14 bases remaining between them. This CDR3 region has 13 residues. Germline CDR1 and CDR2: MNHNY and SVGAGI (reference sequence). In nucleotides, the CDR3 is TGTGCCAGCCGGGCAGGGGAGGGTGAAAAACTGTTTTTT. This translates into CASRAGEGEKLFF.

V gene TRBV2 combines with J gene TRBJ2-1; a weak D match, TRBD2 (5 bases). V was cut by 8 bases and J by 0 bases, with 14 bases left in between. The CDR3 sequence is 15 residues long. The germline gives CDR1 SNHLY, CDR2 FYNNEI. The CDR3 coding sequence is TGTGCCAGCGCCGGTGAGCGGAGCTCCTACAATGAGCAGTTCTTC. Its protein is CASAGERSSYNEQFF.

V and J are TRBV6-1 and TRBJ1-1; 7 bases fit TRBD1. Germline assignment: CDR1 MNHNS and CDR2 SASEGT. This CDR3 is 16 amino acids long. The trim removed 3 bases at V and 5 bases at J, leaving 12 bases unmatched. The CDR3: CASSDPRRTGGTEAFF. The CDR3 DNA reads TGTGCCAGCAGTGACCCCCGAAGGACAGGTGGTACTGAAGCTTTCTTT.

The V call is TRBV3-1 (or the pseudogene TRBV3-2), the J call TRBJ2-7; D gene uncertain. The CDR3 covers 12 residues. V was clipped by 4 bases and J by 0 bases, with 4 bases between them. Per the germline V gene, CDR1 is LGHDT and CDR2 is YNNKEL (reference sequence). In DNA, the CDR3 is TGTGCCAGCAGCCCGAGCTCCTACGAGCAGTACTTC. It specifies CASSPSSYEQYF.

This clone was seen only once. The chain is built from TRBV19 and TRBJ2-1, with 10 nucleotides matching TRBD1. The CDR3 is 15 residues long. Germline V gives CDR1 LNHDA, CDR2 SQIVND (reference sequence). The ends lost 3 bases at V and 7 bases at J; junction bases unmatched: 6. The DNA of the CDR3 is TGTGCCAGTAGTATCCCGGGACAGGGGCGGAATGAGCAGTTCTTC. As protein: CASSIPGQGRNEQFF.

The rearrangement links TRBV25-1 to TRBJ2-3, with 8 bases lining up with TRBD1. Trimming removed 8 bases from V and 7 bases from J; junction bases left unmatched: 14. In germline, CDR1 is MGHDK, CDR2 SYGVNS. CDR3 length: 15 amino acids. CDR3 coding DNA: TGTGCCAGCTCCCGGCCGGGACAGGAGGGATATACGCAGTATTTT. Encoded protein: CASSRPGQEGYTQYF. The full variable domain, completed using reference TRBV25-1 and TRBJ2-3, is EADIYQTPRYLVIGTGKKITLECSQTMGHDKMYWYQQDPGMELHLIHYSYGVNSTEKGDLSSESTVSRIRTEHFPLTLESARPSHTSQYLCASSRPGQEGYTQYFGPGTRLTVL.

V gene TRBV3-1 (or the pseudogene TRBV3-2) combines with J gene TRBJ1-2; D may be TRBD1 (6 bases). Germline V lookup: CDR1 LGHDT, CDR2 YNNKEL (reference sequence). V was clipped by 3 bases and J by 4 bases, with 12 bases between them. The CDR3 is made up of 14 amino acids. This chain's CDR3 is CASSQGGQIYGYTF. In DNA, the CDR3 is TGTGCCAGCAGCCAGGGCGGACAGATCTATGGCTACACCTTC.

The chain combines TRBV9 with TRBJ2-7; weak D call: TRBD2 (5 bases). CDR1 SGDLS and CDR2 YYNGEE come from the germline V gene. The CDR3 is 14 residues long. Trimming shortened V by 0 bases and J by 4 bases, and 11 bases separated the two germline ends. CDR3 bases: TGTGCCAGCAGCGTAGCTACCGGCGGGTACGAGCAGTACTTC. It yields the protein CASSVATGGYEQYF.

This chain uses TRBV6-5 with TRBJ2-5; D perhaps matches TRBD1 (6 bases). Trimming removed 6 bases from V and 5 bases from J, with 16 bases in between. The CDR3 extends over 14 amino acids. Germline V lookup: CDR1 MNHEY, CDR2 SVGAGI. CDR3 sequence (DNA): TGTGCCAGCAGGGACCAAGGGGGTCGGGAGACCCAGTACTTC. As protein: CASRDQGGRETQYF.

This clone occurred a few times. The rearrangement uses TRBV24-1 and TRBJ1-2; 12 nucleotides match TRBD1. Per germline, CDR1 KGHDR and CDR2 SFDVKD. The CDR3 is 18 amino acids. V shed 3 bases, J shed 4 bases, and the junction held 11 bases outside the gene matches. CDR3: CATSDPGQGARGGYGYTF. Written as DNA, the CDR3 is TGTGCCACCAGTGATCCGGGACAGGGGGCGCGTGGGGGCTATGGCTACACCTTC.

This chain connects TRBV27 to TRBJ1-5; no firm D call. The CDR3 covers 14 residues. Germline CDR1 reads MNHEY; CDR2 reads SMNVEV (reference sequence). Deletions cut 6 bases from V and 0 bases from J, with 9 bases between. CDR3 sequence: CASSSPYSNQPQHF. DNA for the CDR3: TGTGCCAGCAGCTCCCCTTATAGCAATCAGCCCCAGCATTTT.

DNA for the CDR3: TGTGCCAGCAGCCAAGATTTTCAGGCAGCTGGGAGTCAGCCCCAGCATTTT. Translation gives CASSQDFQAAGSQPQHF. This chain joins TRBV4-2 and TRBJ1-5; D not resolved. V was shortened by 0 bases and J by 6 bases, with 18 bases between the two germline ends. The CDR3 is 17 amino acids. Germline loops: CDR1 LGHNA, CDR2 YNFKEQ.

CDR3 loop: CASTLEQGTYEQYF. The DNA for the CDR3 is TGTGCCAGCACCCTAGAGCAGGGAACCTACGAGCAGTACTTC. The chain employs TRBV2 and TRBJ2-7, with a tentative D call TRBD1 (5 bases). The CDR3 sequence is 14 residues long. CDR1 is SNHLY and CDR2 is FYNNEI in the germline V gene. The V end lost 7 bases, the J end lost 2 bases, and 15 bases lay between the germline ends.

The chain carries TRBV29-1 and TRBJ1-2; D is ambiguous. The V gene lost 6 bases and the J gene lost 8 bases, with 16 bases spanning the gap. Germline values: CDR1 SQVTM, CDR2 ANQGSEA. CDR3 size: 12 residues. The CDR3 bases are TGCAGCGTGGAGGGTGGGATGGAGGGCTACACCTTC. Translated: CSVEGGMEGYTF.

The gene calls are TRBV2 and TRBJ1-5, with D unclear. V was shortened by 3 bases and J by 5 bases, with 5 bases between the two germline ends. Germline V gives CDR1 SNHLY, CDR2 FYNNEI. This CDR3 has 12 amino acids. In nucleotides, the CDR3 is TGTGCCAGCAGTGACCCTGATCAGCCCCAGCATTTT. It encodes CASSDPDQPQHF.

The chain is built from TRBV5-1 and TRBJ2-7; D is unclear. The length of the CDR3 is 14 residues. V gave up 0 bases and J gave up 1 base, with 8 bases separating them. Germline V lookup: CDR1 SGHRS, CDR2 YFSETQ. DNA of the CDR3: TGCGCCAGCAGCTTGGACATACAATCCTACGAGCAGTACGTC. Translation gives CASSLDIQSYEQYV.